These 10 T cell receptor beta chains originate from one sample sequenced in a study of T cells in Graves' hyperthyroidism and ophthalmopathy. Amplification of TCR beta CDR3 regions used RNA as the template. During a first-round RT-PCR of the TCR CDR3, the HTBI primer set was used. TCRdb re-called the multiplex PCR reads through MiXCR, storing one row per CDR3 protein. The sample lists over 550,000 distinct CDR3 sequences, over 15% seen once, with approximately 18% in the top ten. The sample was blood. The receptors derive from a woman under 30 with Graves' hyperthyroidism.

This chain connects TRBV29-1 to TRBJ1-1; unclear D gene. The CDR3 has 11 residues. Germline CDR1 reads SQVTM; CDR2 reads ANQGSEA. V lost 5 bases, J lost 1 base, and 5 bases lay in between. In DNA form, the CDR3 reads TGCAGCGTTCAGGAGAACACTGAAGCTTTCTTT. This codes for CSVQENTEAFF.

Turning to this clonotype: At one of its ends the junction is not consistent with the germline gene, which may arise from a read error. The chain recombines TRBV27 with TRBJ2-7, with D perhaps matching TRBD1 or TRBD2 (5 bases each). The germline V gene encodes CDR1 MNHEY and CDR2 SMNVEV (reference sequence). CDR3 length equals 16 residues. The CDR3 region has the DNA TGTGCCAGCAACCCATTCGGGACCACTGTCTCCTGCGAGCAGTACTTC. It is translated as CASNPFGTTVSCEQYF.

This clonotype was observed many times. The CDR3 spells CAWSVGYTDTQYF. The CDR3 DNA reads TGTGCCTGGAGTGTAGGATACACAGATACGCAGTATTTT. The chain couples TRBV30 to TRBJ2-3; D unresolved. Per the germline V gene, CDR1 is GTSNPN and CDR2 is SVGIG (reference sequence). V was clipped by 0 bases and J by 2 bases, with 6 bases between them. The CDR3 extends over 13 amino acids.

This clonotype came up many times. This chain connects TRBV12-3 or TRBV12-4 to TRBJ1-1; D unclear. This CDR3 is built from 14 residues. Trimming pared 3 bases from V and 0 bases from J, leaving 8 bases between. The CDR3 DNA follows: TGTGCCAGCAGTTTTACAGCTATGAACACTGAAGCTTTCTTT. Amino acid sequence: CASSFTAMNTEAFF.

This clonotype was seen repeatedly, ten times or more. V is TRBV12-3 or TRBV12-4 and J is TRBJ1-6, with a possible D match to TRBD1 (6 bases). The V and J ends lost 4 bases and 0 bases respectively, with 16 bases between them. The CDR3 extends over 18 amino acids. The CDR3 DNA follows: TGTGCCAGCAGTTCGGACAGCATTATGAGCTCCTATAATTCACCCCTCCACTTT. It encodes CASSSDSIMSSYNSPLHF.

This clonotype has at least ten counts. This chain links TRBV6-1 with TRBJ2-1; D gene uncertain. The V end lost 0 bases, the J end lost 0 bases, and 6 bases lay between the germline ends. CDR1 is MNHNS, CDR2 SASEGT, per germline. The CDR3 totals 15 residues. This CDR3 is CASSEAVGSYNEQFF. CDR3 sequence (DNA): TGTGCCAGCAGTGAAGCGGTCGGCTCCTACAATGAGCAGTTCTTC.

The chain employs TRBV6-5 and TRBJ2-5; D is possibly TRBD2 (5 bases). Germline CDR1 is MNHEY and CDR2 is SVGAGI. The ends were cut back, 2 bases at V and 5 bases at J, with 18 bases in the middle. This CDR3 region has 16 residues. Here the CDR3 DNA reads TGTGCCAGCAGTTACCCGGGCCGGGGTACGGGGGAGACCCAGTACTTC. Translated: CASSYPGRGTGETQYF.

This clonotype was detected ten times or more. The genes are TRBV6-1 and TRBJ1-6; 9 bases fit TRBD1. Germline CDR1 reads MNHNS; CDR2 reads SASEGT. Trimming removed 7 bases from V and 10 bases from J; junction bases left unmatched: 11. The CDR3 length is 15 residues. CDR3 loop: CASIGVDRGWSPLHF. The CDR3 DNA reads as TGTGCCAGCATTGGGGTGGACAGGGGTTGGTCACCCCTCCACTTT.

The chain uses TRBV28 and TRBJ2-3; D is unclear. Germline V gene data show CDR1 as MDHEN and CDR2 as SYDVKM. The CDR3 is 13 amino acids. V lost 8 bases to trimming and J lost 6 bases, with 15 bases between them. The CDR3 loop reads CASVELNTDTQYF. CDR3 bases: TGTGCCAGCGTCGAGTTAAATACGGATACGCAGTATTTT.

Regarding this clonotype: This sequence may be a read error, since a much larger clone differs from it by one base. V and J are TRBV28 and TRBJ2-7; D remains unclear. The CDR3 spans 13 residues. Trimming took 2 bases from V and 6 from J, leaving 11 bases between them. Germline lookup yields CDR1 MDHEN and CDR2 SYDVKM. CDR3 DNA sequence: TGTGCCAGCAGTTTAGGTCGGCGCAGCGAGCAGTACTTC. This encodes CASSLGRRSEQYF. The whole variable domain, remainder taken from reference TRBV28 and TRBJ2-7, is DVKVTQSSRYLVKRTGEKVFLECVQDMDHENMFWYRQDPGLGLRLIYFSYDVKMKEKGDIPEGYSVSREKKERFSLILESASTNQTSMYLCASSLGRRSEQYFGPGTRLTVT.